One and the same sample provided the 13 T cell receptor beta chains below, sequenced in a study of T-cell reconstitution after alpha-beta-depleted transplantation in children. Library preparation (for TCRbeta) was performed with unique molecular identifiers. TCRdb reprocessed the PCR reads with MiXCR, giving one entry per CDR3 protein. The data show about 440,000 distinct CDR3 sequences, over 40% seen once. The sample consisted of PBMCs, taken before TCRalphabeta/CD19-depleted stem cell transplant. The receptors derive from a girl aged 2-10 years with aplastic anemia, due to receive a stem cell transplant.

The gene calls are TRBV29-1 and TRBJ1-2; D gene uncertain. The CDR3 consists of 12 residues. Deletions cut 4 bases from V and 8 bases from J, with 14 bases between. CDR1 is SQVTM and CDR2 is ANQGSEA in the germline V gene. CDR3 sequence (DNA): TGCAGCGTTGGGACCGAGCTCCTAGGCTACACCTTC. Translating gives CSVGTELLGYTF. Full variable domain (remainder filled in from reference TRBV29-1 and TRBJ1-2): SAVISQKPSRDICQRGTSLTIQCQVDSQVTMMFWYRQQPGQSLTLIATANQGSEATYESGFVIDKFPISRPNLTFSTLTVSNMSPEDSSIYLCSVGTELLGYTFGSGTRLTVV.

In its sample, this clonotype was seen many times. The chain uses TRBV7-2 and TRBJ2-1; D call uncertain. This CDR3 contains 13 residues. CDR1 and CDR2 (germline): SGHTA, FQGNSA. Trimming removed 2 bases at V and 6 bases at J, with 8 bases between. The DNA of the CDR3 is TGTGCCAGCAGCTTAAGTGTAGGCAATGAGCAGTTCTTC. As protein: CASSLSVGNEQFF. Complete variable domain (other parts from reference TRBV7-2 and TRBJ2-1): GAGVSQSPSNKVTEKGKDVELRCDPISGHTALYWYRQSLGQGLEFLIYFQGNSAPDKSGLPSDRFSAERTGGSVSTLTIQRTQQEDSAVYLCASSLSVGNEQFFGPGTRLTVL.

This clonotype was observed a few times. This chain joins TRBV19 and TRBJ2-1; 9 bases align to TRBD2. This CDR3 contains 17 residues. Germline V gives CDR1 LNHDA, CDR2 SQIVND (reference sequence). Trimming took 3 bases from V and 8 from J; bases not matched to a gene: 14. The CDR3 bases are TGTGCCAGTAGTATTCAAATAGCGGGAGTGGGGGATCATGAGCAGTTCTTC. This codes for CASSIQIAGVGDHEQFF. The full variable domain, its missing parts supplied by reference TRBV19 and TRBJ2-1, is DGGITQSPKYLFRKEGQNVTLSCEQNLNHDAMYWYRQDPGQGLRLIYYSQIVNDFQKGDIAEGYSVSREKKESFPLTVTSAQKNPTAFYLCASSIQIAGVGDHEQFFGPGTRLTVL.

This clonotype was seen many times. V is TRBV6-1 and J is TRBJ2-7, with 7 bases lining up with TRBD2. The CDR3 is made up of 13 amino acids. J was trimmed by 0 bases and V by 8 bases; bases with no gene match: 4. CDR1 is MNHNS, CDR2 SASEGT, per germline. The CDR3 protein is CASRRLASYEQYF. The CDR3 DNA follows: TGTGCCAGCCGCCGACTAGCCTCCTACGAGCAGTACTTC.

J is TRBJ2-2 and V is TRBV3-1, with 8 bases fitting TRBD1. V gave up 6 bases and J gave up 4 bases; unmatched junction bases: 1. CDR3 size: 13 residues. Per the germline V gene, CDR1 is LGHDT and CDR2 is YNNKEL (reference sequence). The CDR3 region is CASRTGATGELFF. CDR3 nucleotides: TGTGCCAGCAGGACAGGGGCCACCGGGGAGCTGTTTTTT.

This chain uses TRBV4-2 with TRBJ2-3; D gene unclear. Germline lookup yields CDR1 LGHNA and CDR2 YNFKEQ. V was trimmed by 2 bases and J by 2 bases, leaving 5 bases between them. The CDR3 is made up of 13 amino acids. The CDR3 sequence: CASSQWVTDTQYF. The CDR3 DNA reads as TGTGCCAGCAGCCAATGGGTCACAGATACGCAGTATTTT.

The V and J genes are TRBV5-1 and TRBJ2-7; D call uncertain. V lost 5 bases and J 2 bases, leaving 14 bases between the germline ends. The CDR3 is 14 residues long. Per germline, CDR1 SGHRS and CDR2 YFSETQ. This CDR3 is CASRPPDKPYEQYF. The CDR3 DNA follows: TGCGCCAGCAGACCTCCTGACAAGCCCTACGAGCAGTACTTC.

This clonotype was recorded many times. Here the CDR3 reads CASSLEGARGNEQFF. CDR3 DNA sequence: TGCGCCAGCAGCTTAGAGGGAGCAAGGGGGAATGAGCAGTTCTTC. The chain carries TRBV5-1 and TRBJ2-1; D might be TRBD1 (6 bases). Deletions cut 2 bases from V and 7 bases from J, with 16 bases between. Germline lookup yields CDR1 SGHRS and CDR2 YFSETQ. This CDR3 region has 15 residues.

This clonotype was picked up many times. The chain recombines TRBV2 with TRBJ2-1; 8 bases map to TRBD1. The CDR3 runs 14 residues. Germline CDR1 and CDR2: SNHLY and FYNNEI. Losses at the gene ends were 4 bases for V and 6 bases for J; bases not matched to a gene: 5. The CDR3 region is CASSVDRALNEQFF. The CDR3 DNA reads TGTGCCAGCAGTGTGGACAGGGCACTCAATGAGCAGTTCTTC.

A few counts support this clonotype. This chain links TRBV5-1 with TRBJ1-1; a weak D match, TRBD1 (5 bases). V lost 3 bases to trimming and J lost 9 bases, with 12 bases between them. Germline V gene data show CDR1 as SGHRS and CDR2 as YFSETQ. The CDR3 has 12 residues. DNA of the CDR3: TGCGCCAGCAGCTGGGGGGAGGGTAAAGCTTTCTTT. Its translation: CASSWGEGKAFF.

The chain carries TRBV20-1 and TRBJ2-3; 8 nucleotides agree with TRBD2. CDR1 and CDR2 from the germline V gene are DFQATT and SNEGSKA (reference sequence). This CDR3 comprises 13 residues. Germline trimming cut 6 bases from V and 6 bases from J; bases unmatched to any gene: 8. CDR3 sequence reads: CSATSGSPDTQYF. The CDR3 DNA is TGCAGTGCCACGAGCGGGAGTCCGGATACGCAGTATTTT.

DNA for the CDR3: TGCAGTGCTAGAGTCCCCGCAGGTGCTGGTCCCCAGCATTTT. This encodes CSARVPAGAGPQHF. The V call is TRBV20-1, the J call TRBJ1-5; D remains ambiguous. Germline assignment: CDR1 DFQATT and CDR2 SNEGSKA (reference sequence). This CDR3 region has 14 residues. Trimming removed 1 base from V and 10 bases from J, with 17 bases in between.

The chain is built from TRBV20-1 and TRBJ1-6, with 10 bases matching TRBD1. Germline loops: CDR1 DFQATT, CDR2 SNEGSKA (reference sequence). This CDR3 comprises 15 residues. V dropped 3 bases and J dropped 10; count of bases not matched to a gene: 9. As DNA, the CDR3 is TGCAGTGCTAGTTTGGACAGGGGGAAAATGTCACCCCTCCACTTT. Its protein product is CSASLDRGKMSPLHF.